A selection of T cell receptor beta chains follows, all from one sample in a study of shared clonotypes between healthy human individuals. Some clones are missing from TCRdb's copy, which holds only in-frame ones; the method was immunoSEQ multiplex PCR. The data contain roughly 2.5 million clones, more than 90% of them singletons. Sequencing was done on a sample of naive CD4+ T cells sorted from blood. These receptors were obtained from a man aged 18 to 30 in good health. CDR3s include the opening cysteine and the closing phenylalanine or tryptophan. The order of the fields is D gene, J gene, clone size, V gene, CDR3 DNA, CDR3 protein. A D gene is named only where the DNA matches it firmly. Clone size is not always given. Where it is, it says once, few, many or a class for expanded clones.

d_call: TRBD2; j_call: TRBJ2-2; clone_size: .; v_call: TRBV28; cdr3_nt: TGTGCCAGCGAGTACCCCCTAGCGGGGGGCCGAACGAACACCGGGGAGCTGTTTTTT; cdr3_aa: CASEYPLAGGRTNTGELFF
d_call: .; j_call: TRBJ2-7; clone_size: once; v_call: TRBV20-1; cdr3_nt: TGCAGTGCTAGTGCGGACTACGAGCAGTACTTC; cdr3_aa: CSASADYEQYF
d_call: TRBD1; j_call: TRBJ1-5; clone_size: .; v_call: TRBV19; cdr3_nt: TGTGCCAGTACAGGGACAGGTAATCAGCCCCAGCATTTT; cdr3_aa: CASTGTGNQPQHF
d_call: .; j_call: TRBJ1-1; clone_size: .; v_call: TRBV28; cdr3_nt: TGTGCCAGCGGTCCGGACAGAATGAACACTGAAGCTTTCTTT; cdr3_aa: CASGPDRMNTEAFF
d_call: .; j_call: TRBJ1-1; clone_size: .; v_call: TRBV6-5; cdr3_nt: TGTGCCAGCCAATTACAGACTTCGAACACTGAAGCTTTCTTT; cdr3_aa: CASQLQTSNTEAFF
d_call: .; j_call: TRBJ1-5; clone_size: .; v_call: TRBV28; cdr3_nt: TGTGCCAGCAGTTCCAATGGATATGGGCCCCAGCATTTT; cdr3_aa: CASSSNGYGPQHF
d_call: .; j_call: TRBJ2-7; clone_size: .; v_call: TRBV7-9; cdr3_nt: TGTGCCAGCAGCGTGAGGACAGAAACTTACGAGCAGTACTTC; cdr3_aa: CASSVRTETYEQYF
d_call: .; j_call: TRBJ1-6; clone_size: .; v_call: TRBV19; cdr3_nt: TGTGCCAGTAGTCCAAGGGGGACGTCGGCAACCTCACCCCTCCACTTT; cdr3_aa: CASSPRGTSATSPLHF
d_call: .; j_call: TRBJ2-3; clone_size: .; v_call: TRBV4-1; cdr3_nt: TGCGCCAGCAGCCAAGCCTCGATGGGAGATGCAGATACGCAGTATTTT; cdr3_aa: CASSQASMGDADTQYF
d_call: TRBD1; j_call: TRBJ2-1; clone_size: .; v_call: TRBV6-1; cdr3_nt: TGTGCCAGCAGGCCGGGACAGTACAATGAGCAGTTCTTC; cdr3_aa: CASRPGQYNEQFF
d_call: .; j_call: TRBJ2-5; clone_size: .; v_call: TRBV28; cdr3_nt: TGTGCCAGCGGACGGGGGCAAGAGACCCAGTACTTC; cdr3_aa: CASGRGQETQYF
d_call: .; j_call: TRBJ2-7; clone_size: .; v_call: TRBV5-6; cdr3_nt: TGTGCCAGCAGCTTGGACCTCGGTGAGCAGTACTTC; cdr3_aa: CASSLDLGEQYF
d_call: TRBD1; j_call: TRBJ1-4; clone_size: .; v_call: TRBV18; cdr3_nt: TGTGCCAGCTCTAAGGGGGCCCTTTATGAAAAACTGTTTTTT; cdr3_aa: CASSKGALYEKLFF
d_call: TRBD1; j_call: TRBJ2-2; clone_size: .; v_call: TRBV27; cdr3_nt: TGTGCCAGCAGCCCCGAGACAGGGGGTCGGGGTTCCGGGGAGCTGTTTTTT; cdr3_aa: CASSPETGGRGSGELFF
d_call: .; j_call: TRBJ2-1; clone_size: .; v_call: TRBV9; cdr3_nt: TGTGCCAGCAGCCCCCGGGGGTGGGAGCAGTTCTTC; cdr3_aa: CASSPRGWEQFF
d_call: .; j_call: TRBJ1-3; clone_size: .; v_call: TRBV7-9; cdr3_nt: TGTGCCAGCAGCCCGGGACAAAACTCTGGAAACACCATATATTTT; cdr3_aa: CASSPGQNSGNTIYF
d_call: .; j_call: TRBJ1-6; clone_size: once; v_call: TRBV5-4; cdr3_nt: TGTGCCAGCAGCCCGGGGGGGTACAATTCACCCCTCCACTTT; cdr3_aa: CASSPGGYNSPLHF
d_call: TRBD1; j_call: TRBJ1-1; clone_size: .; v_call: TRBV28; cdr3_nt: TGTGCCAGCAGTTTTCCAGGGGGGAACACTGAAGCTTTCTTT; cdr3_aa: CASSFPGGNTEAFF
d_call: .; j_call: TRBJ2-5; clone_size: .; v_call: TRBV5-6; cdr3_nt: TGTGCCAGCAGCTTGGAAGGGCTAGGCGAGACCCAGTACTTC; cdr3_aa: CASSLEGLGETQYF
d_call: TRBD1; j_call: TRBJ2-1; clone_size: .; v_call: TRBV5-1; cdr3_nt: TGCGCCAGTTGCGGGGATTTCGGACAGGGGAGAAGAGGGTCCTACAATGAGCAGTTCTTC; cdr3_aa: CASCGDFGQGRRGSYNEQFF
d_call: .; j_call: TRBJ2-7; clone_size: .; v_call: TRBV10-3; cdr3_nt: TGTGCCATCAGAAATACAGGAGACTACGAGCAGTACTTC; cdr3_aa: CAIRNTGDYEQYF
d_call: .; j_call: TRBJ1-1; clone_size: .; v_call: TRBV18; cdr3_nt: TGTGCCAGCTCACCACCGTCAGGGAAAGCTTTCTTT; cdr3_aa: CASSPPSGKAFF